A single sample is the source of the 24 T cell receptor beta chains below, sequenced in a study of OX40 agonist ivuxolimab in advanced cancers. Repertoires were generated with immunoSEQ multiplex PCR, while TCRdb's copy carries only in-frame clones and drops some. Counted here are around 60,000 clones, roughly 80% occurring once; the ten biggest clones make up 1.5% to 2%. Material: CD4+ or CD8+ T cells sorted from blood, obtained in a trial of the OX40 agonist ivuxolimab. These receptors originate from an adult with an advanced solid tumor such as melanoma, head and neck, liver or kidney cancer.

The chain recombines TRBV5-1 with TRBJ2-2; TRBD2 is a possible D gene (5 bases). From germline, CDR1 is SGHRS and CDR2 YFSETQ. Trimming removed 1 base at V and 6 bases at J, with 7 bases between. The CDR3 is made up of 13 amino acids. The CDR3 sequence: CASSLRAAGELFF. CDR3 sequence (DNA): TGCGCCAGCAGCTTGCGAGCGGCCGGGGAGCTGTTTTTT.

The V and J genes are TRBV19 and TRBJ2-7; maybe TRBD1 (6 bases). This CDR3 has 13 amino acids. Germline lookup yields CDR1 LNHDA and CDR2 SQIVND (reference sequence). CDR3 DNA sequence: TGTGCTTTATTACAGGGAGACTCCTACGAGCAGTACTTC. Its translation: CALLQGDSYEQYF.

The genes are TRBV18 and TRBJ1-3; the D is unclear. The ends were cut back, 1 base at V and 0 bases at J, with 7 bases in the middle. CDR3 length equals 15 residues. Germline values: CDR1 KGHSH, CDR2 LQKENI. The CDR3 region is CASSPQRTSGNTIYF. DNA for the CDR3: TGTGCCAGCTCACCACAAAGGACCTCTGGAAACACCATATATTTT.

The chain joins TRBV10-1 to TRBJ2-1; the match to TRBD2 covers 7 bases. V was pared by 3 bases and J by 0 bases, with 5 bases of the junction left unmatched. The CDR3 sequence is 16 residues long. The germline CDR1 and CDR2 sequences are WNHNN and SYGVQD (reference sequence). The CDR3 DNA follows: TGCGCCAGCAGTGATTTAGCGGGCAGCTCCTACAATGAGCAGTTCTTC. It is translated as CASSDLAGSSYNEQFF.

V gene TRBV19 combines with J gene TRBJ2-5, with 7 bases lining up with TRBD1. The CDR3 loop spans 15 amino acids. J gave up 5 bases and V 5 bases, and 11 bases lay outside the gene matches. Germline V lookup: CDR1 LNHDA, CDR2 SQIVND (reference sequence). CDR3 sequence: CASSPLNRGAETQYF. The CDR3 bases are TGTGCCAGTAGTCCTCTCAACAGGGGCGCGGAGACCCAGTACTTC.

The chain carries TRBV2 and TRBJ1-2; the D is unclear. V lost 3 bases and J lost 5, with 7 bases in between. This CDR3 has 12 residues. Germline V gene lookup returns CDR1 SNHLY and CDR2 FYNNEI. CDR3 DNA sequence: TGTGCCAGCAGTGAGGGGTCGTATGGCTACACCTTC. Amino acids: CASSEGSYGYTF. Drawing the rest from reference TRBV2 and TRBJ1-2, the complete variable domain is EPEVTQTPSHQVTQMGQEVILRCVPISNHLYFYWYRQILGQKVEFLVSFYNNEISEKSEIFDDQFSVERPDGSNFTLKIRSTKLEDSAMYFCASSEGSYGYTFGSGTRLTVV.

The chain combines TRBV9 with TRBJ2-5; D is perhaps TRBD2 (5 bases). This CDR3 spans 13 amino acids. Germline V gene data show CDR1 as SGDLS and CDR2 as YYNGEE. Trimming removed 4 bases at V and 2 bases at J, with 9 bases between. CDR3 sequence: CASSPRTQETQYF. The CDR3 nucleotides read TGTGCCAGCAGCCCCAGGACTCAAGAGACCCAGTACTTC.

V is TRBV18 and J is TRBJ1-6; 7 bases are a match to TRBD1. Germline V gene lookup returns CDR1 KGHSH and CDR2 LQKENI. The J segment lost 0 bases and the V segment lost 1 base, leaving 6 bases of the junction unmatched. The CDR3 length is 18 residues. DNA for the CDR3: TGTGCCAGCTCACCACTCGGGACAGCAAGCTCCTATAATTCACCCCTCCACTTT. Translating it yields CASSPLGTASSYNSPLHF.

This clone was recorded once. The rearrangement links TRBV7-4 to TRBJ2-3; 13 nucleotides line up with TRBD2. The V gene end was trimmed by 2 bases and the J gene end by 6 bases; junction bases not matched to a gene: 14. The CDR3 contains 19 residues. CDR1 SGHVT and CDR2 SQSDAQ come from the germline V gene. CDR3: CASSLLAGTSGKTGDTQYF. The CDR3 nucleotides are TGTGCCAGCAGCTTACTTGCCGGGACTAGCGGGAAAACGGGGGATACGCAGTATTTT. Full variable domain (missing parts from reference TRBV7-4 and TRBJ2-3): GAGVSQSPRYKVAKRGRDVALRCDSISGHVTLYWYRQTLGQGSEVLTYSQSDAQRDKSGRPSGRFSAERPERSVSTLKIQRTEQGDSAVYLCASSLLAGTSGKTGDTQYFGPGTRLTVL.

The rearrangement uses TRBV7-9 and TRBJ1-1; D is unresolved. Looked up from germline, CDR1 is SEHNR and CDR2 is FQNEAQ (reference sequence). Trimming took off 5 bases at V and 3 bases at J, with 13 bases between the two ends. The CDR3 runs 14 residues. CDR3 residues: CASSVWAGDTEAFF. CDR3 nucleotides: TGTGCCAGCAGCGTGTGGGCTGGAGACACTGAAGCTTTCTTT.

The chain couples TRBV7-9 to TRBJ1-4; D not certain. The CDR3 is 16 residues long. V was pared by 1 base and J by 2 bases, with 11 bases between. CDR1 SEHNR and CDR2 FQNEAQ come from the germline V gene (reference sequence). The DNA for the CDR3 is TGTGCCAGCAGCTTAGGATGGGGTGGGACTAATGAAAAACTGTTTTTT. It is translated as CASSLGWGGTNEKLFF.

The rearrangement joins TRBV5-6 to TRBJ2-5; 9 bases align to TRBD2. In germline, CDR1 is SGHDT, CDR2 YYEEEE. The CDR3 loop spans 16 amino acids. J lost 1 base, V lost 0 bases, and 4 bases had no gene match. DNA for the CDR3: TGTGCCAGCAGCTTGGTGCCTAGCGGGATCCAAGAGACCCAGTACTTC. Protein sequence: CASSLVPSGIQETQYF. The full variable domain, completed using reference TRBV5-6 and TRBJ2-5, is DAGVTQSPTHLIKTRGQQVTLRCSPKSGHDTVSWYQQALGQGPQFIFQYYEEEERQRGNFPDRFSGHQFPNYSSELNVNALLLGDSALYLCASSLVPSGIQETQYFGPGTRLLVL.

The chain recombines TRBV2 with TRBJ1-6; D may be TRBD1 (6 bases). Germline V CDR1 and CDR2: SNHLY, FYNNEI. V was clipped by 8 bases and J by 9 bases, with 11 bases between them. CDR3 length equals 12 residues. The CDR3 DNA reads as TGTGCCAGCCGCTCGACAGGTTCACCCCTCCACTTT. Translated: CASRSTGSPLHF.

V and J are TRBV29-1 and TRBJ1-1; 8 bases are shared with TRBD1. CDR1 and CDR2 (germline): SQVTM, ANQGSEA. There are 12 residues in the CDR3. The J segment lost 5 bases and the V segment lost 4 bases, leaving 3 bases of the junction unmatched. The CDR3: CSVGTGGTEAFF. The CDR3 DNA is TGCAGCGTTGGTACAGGGGGGACTGAAGCTTTCTTT.

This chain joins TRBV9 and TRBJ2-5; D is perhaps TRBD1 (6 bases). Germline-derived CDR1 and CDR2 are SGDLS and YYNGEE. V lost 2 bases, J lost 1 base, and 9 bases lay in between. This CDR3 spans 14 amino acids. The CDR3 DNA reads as TGTGCCAGCAGCGTCCTAGGGGGCCAAGAGACCCAGTACTTC. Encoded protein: CASSVLGGQETQYF.

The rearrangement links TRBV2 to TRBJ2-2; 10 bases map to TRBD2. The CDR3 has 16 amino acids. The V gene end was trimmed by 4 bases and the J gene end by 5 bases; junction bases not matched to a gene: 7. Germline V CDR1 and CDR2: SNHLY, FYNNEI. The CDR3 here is CASSASSGRGTGELFF. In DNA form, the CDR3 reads TGTGCCAGCAGTGCCTCTAGCGGGAGAGGAACCGGGGAGCTGTTTTTT.

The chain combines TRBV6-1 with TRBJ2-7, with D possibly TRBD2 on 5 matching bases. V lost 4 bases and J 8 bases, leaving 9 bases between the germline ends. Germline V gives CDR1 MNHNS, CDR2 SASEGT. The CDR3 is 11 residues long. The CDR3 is CASSGFGKQYV. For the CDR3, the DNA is TGTGCCAGCAGTGGCTTCGGGAAGCAGTACGTC.

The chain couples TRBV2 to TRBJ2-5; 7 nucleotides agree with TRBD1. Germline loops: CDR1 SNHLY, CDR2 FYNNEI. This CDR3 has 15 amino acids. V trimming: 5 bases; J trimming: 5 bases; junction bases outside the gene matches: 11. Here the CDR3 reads CASSTQGNPAETQYF. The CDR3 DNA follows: TGTGCCAGCAGTACACAGGGGAACCCCGCGGAGACCCAGTACTTC.

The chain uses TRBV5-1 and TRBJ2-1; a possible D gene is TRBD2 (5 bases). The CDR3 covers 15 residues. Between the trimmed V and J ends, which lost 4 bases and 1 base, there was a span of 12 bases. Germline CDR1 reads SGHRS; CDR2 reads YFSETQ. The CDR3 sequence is CASSRGDRSYNEQFF. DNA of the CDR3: TGCGCCAGCAGCCGGGGTGATCGGTCCTACAATGAGCAGTTCTTC.

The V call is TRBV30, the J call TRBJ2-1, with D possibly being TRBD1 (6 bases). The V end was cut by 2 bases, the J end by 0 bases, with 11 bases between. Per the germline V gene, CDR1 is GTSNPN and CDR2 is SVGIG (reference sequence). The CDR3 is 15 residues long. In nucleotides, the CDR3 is TGTGCCTGGAGTTCGTCAGGGGTCTCCTACAATGAGCAGTTCTTC. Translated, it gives CAWSSSGVSYNEQFF. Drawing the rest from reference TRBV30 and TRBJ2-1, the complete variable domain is SQTIHQWPATLVQPVGSPLSLECTVEGTSNPNLYWYRQAAGRGLQLLFYSVGIGQISSEVPQNLSASRPQDRQFILSSKKLLLSDSGFYLCAWSSSGVSYNEQFFGPGTRLTVL.

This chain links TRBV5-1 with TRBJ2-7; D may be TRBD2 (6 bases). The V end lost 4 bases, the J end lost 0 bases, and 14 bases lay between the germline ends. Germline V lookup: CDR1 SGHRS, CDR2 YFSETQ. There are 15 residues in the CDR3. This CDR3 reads CASSAGTASSYEQYV. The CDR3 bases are TGCGCCAGCAGCGCCGGGACTGCCAGCTCCTACGAGCAGTACGTC.

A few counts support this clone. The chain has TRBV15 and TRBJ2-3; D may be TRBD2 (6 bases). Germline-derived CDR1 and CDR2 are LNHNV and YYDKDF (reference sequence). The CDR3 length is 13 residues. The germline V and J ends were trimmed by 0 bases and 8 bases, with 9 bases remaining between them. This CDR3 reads CATSRDGGGTQYF. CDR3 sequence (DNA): TGTGCCACCAGCAGAGATGGGGGAGGTACGCAGTATTTT.

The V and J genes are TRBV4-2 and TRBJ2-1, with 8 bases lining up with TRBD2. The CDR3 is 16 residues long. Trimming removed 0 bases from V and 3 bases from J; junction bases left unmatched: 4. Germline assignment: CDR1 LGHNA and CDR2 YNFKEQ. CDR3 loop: CASSQDTSGFYNEQFF. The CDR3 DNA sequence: TGTGCCAGCAGCCAAGATACTAGCGGATTCTACAATGAGCAGTTCTTC.

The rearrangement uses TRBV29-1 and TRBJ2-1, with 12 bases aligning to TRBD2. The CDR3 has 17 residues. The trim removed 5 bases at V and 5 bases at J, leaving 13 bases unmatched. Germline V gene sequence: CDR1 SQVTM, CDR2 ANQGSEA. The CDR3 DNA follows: TGCAGCGTTATCCATGGACTAGCGGGAAGCTACGACAATGAGCAGTTCTTC. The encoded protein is CSVIHGLAGSYDNEQFF.